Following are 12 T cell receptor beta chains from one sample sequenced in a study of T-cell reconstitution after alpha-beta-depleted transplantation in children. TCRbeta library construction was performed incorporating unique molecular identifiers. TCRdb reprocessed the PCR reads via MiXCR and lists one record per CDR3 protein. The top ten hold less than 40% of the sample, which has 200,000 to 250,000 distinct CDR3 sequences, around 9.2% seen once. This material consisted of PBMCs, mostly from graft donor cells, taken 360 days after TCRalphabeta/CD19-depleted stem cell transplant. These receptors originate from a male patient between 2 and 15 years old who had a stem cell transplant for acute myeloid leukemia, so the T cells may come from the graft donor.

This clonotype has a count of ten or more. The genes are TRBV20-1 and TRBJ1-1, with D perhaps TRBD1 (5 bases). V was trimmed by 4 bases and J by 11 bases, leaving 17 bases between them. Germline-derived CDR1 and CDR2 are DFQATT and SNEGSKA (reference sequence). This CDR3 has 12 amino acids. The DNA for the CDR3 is TGCAGTGCTAAAGGAGGGACCCCGGTTGCTTTCTTT. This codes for CSAKGGTPVAFF.

DNA for the CDR3: TGCAGCGTTTCCGGACTAGCGGGAGGGATCACAGATACGCAGTATTTT. Residues: CSVSGLAGGITDTQYF. The chain recombines TRBV29-1 with TRBJ2-3, with TRBD2 matching over 15 bases. V shed 5 bases, J shed 2 bases, and the junction held 5 bases outside the gene matches. Germline lookup yields CDR1 SQVTM and CDR2 ANQGSEA. The CDR3 contains 16 residues.

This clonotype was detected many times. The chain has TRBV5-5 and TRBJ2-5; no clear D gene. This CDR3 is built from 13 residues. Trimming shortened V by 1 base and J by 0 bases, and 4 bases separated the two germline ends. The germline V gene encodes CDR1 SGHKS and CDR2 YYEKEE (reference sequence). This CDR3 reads CASSLYYQETQYF. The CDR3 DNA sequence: TGTGCCAGCAGCTTGTACTACCAAGAGACCCAGTACTTC.

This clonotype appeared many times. As DNA, the CDR3 is TGTGCCAGCAGCCGGACAGGAGAAGAGACCCAGTACTTC. This gives the protein CASSRTGEETQYF. The gene calls are TRBV12-3 or TRBV12-4 and TRBJ2-5; 7 positions agree with TRBD1. The CDR3 consists of 13 residues. The V gene end was trimmed by 6 bases and the J gene end by 3 bases; junction bases not matched to a gene: 4.

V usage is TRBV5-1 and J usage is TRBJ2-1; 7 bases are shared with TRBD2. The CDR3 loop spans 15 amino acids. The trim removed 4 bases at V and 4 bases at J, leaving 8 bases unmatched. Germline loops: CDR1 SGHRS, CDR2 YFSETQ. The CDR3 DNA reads TGCGCCAGCAGCCAACTAGCGAGTGGATACAATGAGCAGTTCTTC. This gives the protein CASSQLASGYNEQFF.

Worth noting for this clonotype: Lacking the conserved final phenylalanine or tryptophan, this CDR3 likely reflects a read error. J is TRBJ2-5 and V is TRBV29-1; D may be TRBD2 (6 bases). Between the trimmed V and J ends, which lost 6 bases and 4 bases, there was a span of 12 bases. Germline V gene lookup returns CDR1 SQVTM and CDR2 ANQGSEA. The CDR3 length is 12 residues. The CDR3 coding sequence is TGCAGCGTCTCCTTGGAGGGAGAGACCCAGTACTGC. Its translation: CSVSLEGETQYC.

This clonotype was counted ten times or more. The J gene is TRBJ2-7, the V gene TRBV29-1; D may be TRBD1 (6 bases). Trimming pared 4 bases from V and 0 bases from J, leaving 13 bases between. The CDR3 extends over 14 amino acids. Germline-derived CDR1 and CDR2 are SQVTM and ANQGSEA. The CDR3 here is CSVGDILSSYEQYF. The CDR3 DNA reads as TGCAGCGTTGGGGACATCTTGAGCTCCTACGAGCAGTACTTC.

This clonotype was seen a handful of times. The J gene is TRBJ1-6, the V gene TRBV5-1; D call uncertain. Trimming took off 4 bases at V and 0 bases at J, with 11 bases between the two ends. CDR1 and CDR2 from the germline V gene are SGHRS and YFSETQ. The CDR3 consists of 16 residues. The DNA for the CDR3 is TGCGCCAGCAGCACGGACGGGAGCTCCTATAATTCACCCCTCCACTTT. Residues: CASSTDGSSYNSPLHF.

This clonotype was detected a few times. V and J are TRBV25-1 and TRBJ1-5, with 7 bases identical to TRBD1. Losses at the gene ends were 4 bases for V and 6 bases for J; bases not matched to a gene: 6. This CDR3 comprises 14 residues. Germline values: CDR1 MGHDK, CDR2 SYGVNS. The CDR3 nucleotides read TGTGCCAGCAGTGGCGCAGGGGGGGGTCAGCCCCAGCATTTT. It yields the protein CASSGAGGGQPQHF.

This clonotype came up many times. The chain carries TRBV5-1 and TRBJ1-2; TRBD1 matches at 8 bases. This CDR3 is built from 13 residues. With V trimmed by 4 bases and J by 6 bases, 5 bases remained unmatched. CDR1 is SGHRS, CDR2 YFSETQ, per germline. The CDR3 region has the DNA TGCGCCAGCAGCCCGGACAGGGCGGATGGCTACACCTTC. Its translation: CASSPDRADGYTF.

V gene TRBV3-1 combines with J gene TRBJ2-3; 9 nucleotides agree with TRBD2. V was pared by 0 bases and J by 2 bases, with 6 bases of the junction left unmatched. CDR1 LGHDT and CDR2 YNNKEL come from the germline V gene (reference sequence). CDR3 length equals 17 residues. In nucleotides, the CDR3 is TGTGCCAGCAGCCAAGAGGGTCTAGCGGGGACCACAGATACGCAGTATTTT. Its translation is CASSQEGLAGTTDTQYF.

This CDR3 is CSARDQFALAGGYEQYF. CDR3 bases: TGCAGTGCTAGAGATCAATTTGCACTAGCGGGAGGCTACGAGCAGTACTTC. This rearrangement joins TRBV20-1 to TRBJ2-7; the match to TRBD2 covers 12 bases. CDR1 and CDR2 (germline): DFQATT, SNEGSKA (reference sequence). V lost 0 bases and J lost 3; bases outside the gene matches: 9. CDR3 length: 17 amino acids.